A single sample is the source of the 21 T cell receptor beta chains below, sequenced in a study of blood T cells in healthy people across ages. The authors ran a second PCR of roughly 7 to 11 cycles using a sample-barcoded 5' primer and a J-beta primer mix. TCRdb ran MiXCR on the 5' RACE reads and lists one entry per CDR3 protein. The table has 900,000 to 950,000 distinct CDR3 sequences, approximately 32% seen once. In addition, the sample was reused for a study of T cells of mothers and their children.

The sample consisted of blood. The receptors here all came from a woman between 40 and 55 years old in good health.

The table lists this clonotype with a few counts. The chain combines TRBV14 with TRBJ2-7; possible D gene TRBD2, 5 bases. The length of the CDR3 is 16 residues. In germline, CDR1 is SGHDN, CDR2 FVKESK. Trimming shortened V by 4 bases and J by 4 bases, and 20 bases separated the two germline ends. The CDR3 DNA reads TGTGCCAGCAGCCGAAGCTTCGTAGGGCCGGGATACGAGCAGTACTTC. Residues: CASSRSFVGPGYEQYF.

On this clonotype itself: This may be a read error: a much more frequent sequence differs by one nucleotide. The J gene is TRBJ1-5, the V gene TRBV28; unclear D gene. V gave up 5 bases and J gave up 4 bases, with 3 bases separating them. The germline V gene encodes CDR1 MDHEN and CDR2 SYDVKM. The CDR3 contains 11 residues. CDR3 residues: CASSENQPQHF. As DNA, the CDR3 is TGTGCCAGCAGTGAAAATCAGCCCCAGCATTTT.

This clonotype was detected many times. This rearrangement joins TRBV5-1 to TRBJ2-4; unclear D gene. V was pared by 4 bases and J by 1 base, with 15 bases between. The CDR3 covers 16 residues. Per the germline V gene, CDR1 is SGHRS and CDR2 is YFSETQ. The CDR3 region has the DNA TGCGCCAGCAGCCCCACATTGGGTCTCGCCAAAAACATTCAGTACTTC. Its translation is CASSPTLGLAKNIQYF.

The chain links TRBV2 to TRBJ1-1; D unclear. The CDR3 runs 15 residues. The V gene's germline CDR1 is SNHLY and CDR2 FYNNEI. The V end was cut by 4 bases, the J end by 0 bases, with 12 bases between. The CDR3 loop is CASSGGFRLNTEAFF. The CDR3 nucleotides are TGTGCCAGCAGTGGTGGGTTCAGGCTGAACACTGAAGCTTTCTTT.

This clonotype was counted ten times or more. V is TRBV20-1 and J is TRBJ1-5, with a tentative D call TRBD1 (6 bases). V was pared by 0 bases and J by 2 bases, with 17 bases between. Germline CDR1 and CDR2: DFQATT and SNEGSKA (reference sequence). This CDR3 spans 17 amino acids. Here the CDR3 reads CSARDWRDTFGNQPQHF. CDR3 nucleotides: TGCAGTGCTAGAGATTGGCGGGACACCTTCGGCAATCAGCCCCAGCATTTT.

The chain links TRBV4-1 to TRBJ2-3; 16 nucleotides align to TRBD2. Per germline, CDR1 MGHRA and CDR2 YSYEKL. This CDR3 comprises 15 residues. V was clipped by 4 bases and J by 10 bases; unmatched bases: 5. This CDR3 is CASSPGLAGGLAQYF. CDR3 coding DNA: TGCGCCAGCAGCCCGGGACTAGCGGGGGGGCTTGCGCAGTATTTT.

This clonotype came up a few times. The chain combines TRBV20-1 with TRBJ2-5; the D gene could be TRBD1 or TRBD2 (6 bases each). This CDR3 comprises 14 residues. Germline CDR1 and CDR2: DFQATT and SNEGSKA (reference sequence). V lost 5 bases to trimming and J lost 3 bases, with 16 bases between them. The CDR3 spells CSALTTGAEETQYF. For the CDR3, the DNA is TGCAGTGCTCTCACAACGGGGGCGGAAGAGACCCAGTACTTC.

This clonotype was found many times. This chain joins TRBV12-3 or TRBV12-4 and TRBJ2-1; D is possibly TRBD1 (6 bases). The V end was cut by 5 bases, the J end by 6 bases, with 11 bases between. The length of the CDR3 is 13 residues. The DNA for the CDR3 is TGTGCCAGCAGTCCCTCGACAGGCAATGAGCAGTTCTTC. The encoded protein is CASSPSTGNEQFF.

This clonotype was detected many times. A read error is possible here, since a much larger clone lies one base away. The chain is built from TRBV12-3 or TRBV12-4 and TRBJ2-1, with D uncertain. CDR3 length: 12 residues. Trimming removed 6 bases from V and 9 bases from J, with 12 bases in between. The CDR3 DNA reads as TGTGCCAGCAGCTCAGATAGAGGTGAGCAGTTCTTC. This gives the protein CASSSDRGEQFF.

With regard to this clonotype: A read error is possible here, since a much larger clone lies one base away. This sequence joins TRBV27 and TRBJ1-2, with 8 bases aligning to TRBD1. V lost 5 bases and J lost 6; bases outside the gene matches: 11. The CDR3 is 15 amino acids. Per the germline V gene, CDR1 is MNHEY and CDR2 is SMNVEV (reference sequence). CDR3 amino acids: CASSPRQGIKNGYTF. The CDR3 coding sequence is TGTGCCAGCAGTCCAAGACAGGGGATCAAGAATGGCTACACCTTC.

The chain couples TRBV5-1 to TRBJ2-3; D perhaps matches TRBD2 (6 bases). Germline CDR1 SGHRS, CDR2 YFSETQ. CDR3 length: 16 residues. V gave up 0 bases and J gave up 1 base, with 12 bases separating them. CDR3 sequence reads: CASSLAPSAGTDTQYF. DNA for the CDR3: TGCGCCAGCAGCTTGGCCCCTAGCGCGGGCACAGATACGCAGTATTTT.

With respect to this clonotype: A much larger clone differs from this one at a single base, so this may be a read error. V usage is TRBV5-1 and J usage is TRBJ2-1; D assignment may be TRBD1 or TRBD2 (5 bases each). The germline V gene encodes CDR1 SGHRS and CDR2 YFSETQ. This CDR3 is 15 amino acids long. In DNA, the CDR3 is TGCGCCAGCGGCTTCCGGGACCTCCCTGACAATGAGCAGTTCTTC. It is translated as CASGFRDLPDNEQFF.

The chain has TRBV18 and TRBJ2-7; possible D gene TRBD2, 5 bases. The J call may be in error: the DNA end matches TRBJ2-5 better. Germline CDR1 KGHSH, CDR2 LQKENI. The CDR3 consists of 14 residues. The CDR3 DNA is TGTGCCAGCTCACCAGTGCTAGCCGAAGAGACCCAGTACTTC. Translation: CASSPVLAEETQYF.

This clonotype was seen repeatedly, ten times or more. This sequence joins TRBV5-1 and TRBJ2-7; TRBD1 matches at 9 bases. With V trimmed by 4 bases and J by 2 bases, 7 bases remained unmatched. This CDR3 has 15 amino acids. CDR1 is SGHRS and CDR2 is YFSETQ in the germline V gene. The CDR3 here is CASSNDRGFTYEQYF. In DNA form, the CDR3 reads TGCGCCAGCAGCAATGACAGGGGGTTTACCTACGAGCAGTACTTC.

The chain couples TRBV2 to TRBJ2-2, with D tentatively TRBD2 (7 bases). Germline CDR1 reads SNHLY; CDR2 reads FYNNEI. This CDR3 contains 17 residues. V lost 2 bases to trimming and J lost 4 bases, with 17 bases between them. The CDR3 protein is CASSERMWGGGTGELFF. The CDR3 DNA is TGTGCCAGCAGTGAAAGGATGTGGGGGGGCGGCACCGGGGAGCTGTTTTTT.

The chain links TRBV24-1 to TRBJ2-1; 12 bases are a match to TRBD2. J was trimmed by 7 bases and V by 6 bases; bases with no gene match: 9. From germline, CDR1 is KGHDR and CDR2 SFDVKD. This CDR3 comprises 16 residues. The CDR3 protein is CATSFPSGGAGNEQFF. The DNA for the CDR3 is TGTGCCACCAGTTTCCCTAGCGGGGGGGCCGGGAATGAGCAGTTCTTC.

J is TRBJ2-2 and V is TRBV7-3; the D gene is possibly TRBD2 (7 bases). CDR3 length: 16 residues. V lost 5 bases to trimming and J lost 5 bases, with 18 bases between them. Germline CDR1 is SGHTA and CDR2 is FQGTGA. The CDR3 region has the DNA TGTGCCAGCAGCCCAAATTTCGGGGGGCAGACCGGGGAGCTGTTTTTT. Amino acids: CASSPNFGGQTGELFF.

As regards this clonotype: Sequence at one end of the junction differs from germline and may be a read error. The chain has TRBV28 and TRBJ1-2; the D gene is possibly TRBD1 (6 bases). This CDR3 is 15 amino acids long. CDR1 is MDHEN and CDR2 is SYDVKM in the germline V gene. DNA of the CDR3: TGTACCAGCACCCCGGGACAACTTCGCAACTATGGCTACACCTTC. Residues: CTSTPGQLRNYGYTF.

This clonotype turned up a few times. The chain joins TRBV28 to TRBJ2-7; possible D gene TRBD1, 7 bases. Germline CDR1 reads MDHEN; CDR2 reads SYDVKM. Trimming took 5 bases from V and 3 from J, leaving 17 bases between them. The CDR3 spans 15 residues. The CDR3 is CASSPRGQGGYEQYF. The CDR3 nucleotides read TGTGCCAGCAGTCCTAGGGGGCAGGGAGGCTACGAGCAGTACTTC.

The J gene is TRBJ2-1, the V gene TRBV7-2, with TRBD2 matching 9 bases. Germline CDR1 is SGHTA and CDR2 is FQGNSA. V lost 5 bases and J lost 5; bases outside the gene matches: 7. This CDR3 has 15 residues. The CDR3 DNA is TGTGCCAGCAGCCCGGGACTAGCAGCTAACAATGAGCAGTTCTTC. Translated: CASSPGLAANNEQFF.

This clonotype was seen only once. The chain carries TRBV20-1 and TRBJ1-1, with TRBD1 identical over 9 bases. J gave up 7 bases and V 5 bases, and 5 bases lay outside the gene matches. The CDR3 sequence is 12 residues long. Germline CDR1 is DFQATT and CDR2 is SNEGSKA (reference sequence). CDR3: CSAGGQGLEAFF. CDR3 coding DNA: TGCAGTGCTGGTGGACAGGGGCTTGAAGCTTTCTTT.